A selection of T cell receptor beta chains follows, all from one sample in a study of shared clonotypes between healthy human individuals. TCRdb keeps only in-frame clones here, not all; method: immunoSEQ multiplex PCR. The sample comprises approximately 440,000 clones, around 77% of which are singletons, and around 11% rests with the top ten. The sample was PBMCs. The receptors here all came from a woman in her thirties or forties in good health. Some clones in this sample may be carry-over from other donors' samples. CDR3s include the opening cysteine and the closing phenylalanine or tryptophan. The D gene is left open where the match is weak. Expanded clones get a size class; other rows say once, few or many, or leave the size out.

V gene	D gene	clone size	J gene	CDR3 protein	CDR3 DNA
TRBV7-9	TRBD1	NA	TRBJ2-7	CASSPRTGLFYEQYF	TGTGCCAGCAGCCCCCGGACAGGGTTATTCTACGAGCAGTACTTC
TRBV18	TRBD1	few	TRBJ1-5	CASSPGQGNQPQHF	TGTGCCAGCTCACCCGGACAGGGGAATCAGCCCCAGCATTTT
TRBV9	NA	NA	TRBJ2-1	CASSVTSLNEQFF	TGTGCCAGCAGCGTAACCAGCCTCAATGAGCAGTTCTTC
TRBV27	TRBD1	NA	TRBJ1-1	CASSTAGQGSRGGELRVGNTEAFF	TGTGCCAGCAGTACCGCGGGACAGGGGTCTCGGGGAGGCGAGTTGAGGGTAGGGAACACTGAAGCTTTCTTT
TRBV28	NA	NA	TRBJ1-2	CASSSEDGYTF	TGTGCCAGCAGTTCTGAAGACGGCTACACCTTC
TRBV29-1	TRBD1	NA	TRBJ2-5	CSVEEGTGRETQYF	TGCAGCGTTGAAGAAGGGACAGGGAGAGAGACCCAGTACTTC
TRBV6-6	NA	NA	TRBJ1-3	CASRSVRGSGNTIYF	TGTGCCAGCAGATCGGTCAGGGGCTCTGGAAACACCATATATTTT
TRBV28	TRBD1	NA	TRBJ2-2	CASSFAGTAQVGELFF	TGTGCCAGCAGTTTTGCAGGGACAGCCCAAGTAGGGGAGCTGTTTTTT
TRBV30	TRBD1	once	TRBJ2-5	CAWRPQGVYGTQYF	TGTGCCTGGAGGCCCCAGGGGGTCTACGGGACCCAGTACTTC
TRBV9	NA	NA	TRBJ2-1	CASSVGGSTYNEQFF	TGTGCCAGCAGCGTCGGCGGCAGTACCTACAATGAGCAGTTCTTC
TRBV11-2	NA	NA	TRBJ1-1	CASSLTGRGTEAFF	TGTGCCAGCAGCTTAACAGGGAGGGGCACTGAAGCTTTCTTT
TRBV19	TRBD1	NA	TRBJ2-7	CASSIPGTGGSEQYF	TGTGCCAGTAGTATCCCGGGGACAGGGGGCTCCGAGCAGTACTTC
TRBV2	NA	many	TRBJ2-3	CASSVEGLSDTQYF	TGTGCCAGCAGTGTTGAGGGCCTCTCAGATACGCAGTATTTT
TRBV5-1	NA	few	TRBJ2-7	CASSLSAAYEQYF	TGCGCCAGCAGCTTGAGTGCAGCCTACGAGCAGTACTTC
TRBV30	NA	NA	TRBJ1-4	CAWSSGGNEKLFF	TGTGCCTGGAGTTCCGGCGGTAATGAAAAACTGTTTTTT
TRBV29-1	NA	few	TRBJ1-2	CSVVGQGHGYTF	TGCAGCGTTGTGGGGCAGGGCCATGGCTACACCTTC
TRBV29-1	NA	NA	TRBJ2-1	CSVEFGGGSSYNEQFF	TGCAGCGTTGAGTTCGGGGGCGGGAGCTCCTACAATGAGCAGTTCTTC
TRBV5-6	TRBD1	NA	TRBJ2-7	CASRPGTGHYEQYF	TGTGCCAGCAGGCCCGGGACAGGACACTACGAGCAGTACTTC
TRBV28	NA	NA	TRBJ1-5	CASKPHGGGNQPQHF	TGTGCCAGCAAACCACACGGGGGGGGGAATCAGCCCCAGCATTTT
TRBV29-1	NA	once	TRBJ2-3	CSVDLATTDTQYF	TGCAGCGTTGACCTAGCGACCACAGATACGCAGTATTTT
TRBV5-1	NA	NA	TRBJ1-4	CASSLGTGEKLFF	TGCGCCAGCAGCTTGGGGACCGGGGAAAAACTGTTTTTT
TRBV28	NA	once	TRBJ1-5	CASSPLYQPQHF	TGTGCCAGCAGTCCCCTCTATCAGCCCCAGCATTTT
TRBV25-1	NA	NA	TRBJ2-1	CASSEDPSYNEQFF	TGTGCCAGCAGTGAAGACCCCTCCTACAATGAGCAGTTCTTC
TRBV6-1	NA	large	TRBJ2-6	CASSELDFSGANVLTF	TGTGCCAGCAGTGAATTGGACTTCTCTGGGGCCAACGTCCTGACTTTC
TRBV7-2	NA	NA	TRBJ2-7	CASSPPERVWYEQYF	TGTGCCAGCAGCCCCCCGGAGAGGGTATGGTACGAGCAGTACTTC
TRBV29-1	TRBD1	NA	TRBJ2-2	CGADRGGELFF	TGCGGCGCTGACAGGGGTGGGGAGCTGTTTTTT
TRBV12-5	TRBD2	NA	TRBJ2-1	CASGLEVAGYNEQFF	TGTGCTAGTGGTTTGGAGGTAGCGGGTTACAATGAGCAGTTCTTC
TRBV5-1	TRBD1	NA	TRBJ1-3	CASSISGTGNSGNTIYF	TGCGCCAGCAGCATTTCCGGGACAGGAAACTCTGGAAACACCATATATTTT
TRBV7-2	NA	NA	TRBJ2-7	CASSLGFYEQYF	TGTGCCAGCAGCCTTGGTTTTTACGAGCAGTACTTC